This entry describes one T cell receptor beta chain. No antigen is known for it. The data are from a study of cytomegalovirus exposure and HLA in healthy donors. Whole-study results and caveats: The study listed 150 to 200 cytomegalovirus-associated TCR beta chains. An analysis was carried out later, and it reportedly showed fewer N-insertions in an Asian-associated ancestry cluster than the 666-donor mean. Later on, a genetic analysis was performed. It linked a missense variant in DCLRE1C with V- and J-gene trimming of TCR beta.

Trimming stripped 4 bases from V and 4 bases from J, with 8 bases between. CDR1 MDHEN and CDR2 SYDVKM come from the germline V gene. The CDR3 loop spans 12 amino acids. Healthy donors of bone marrow made up the group. The PCR ran on 60 Vbeta and 13 Jbeta primers. Sequenced by immunoSEQ multiplex PCR; TCRdb stores in-frame clones only, minus some. The sample includes around 140,000 clones. The chain employs TRBV28 and TRBJ2-7, with D hard to call. The source material was PBMCs. This clonotype originated in a woman in her fifties or sixties in good health and CMV-seronegative. The CDR3 region is CASSSTEYEQYF. In DNA, the CDR3 is TGTGCCAGCAGTTCGACGGAGTACGAGCAGTACTTC.